The text below deals with one TCR beta chain. Trimming shortened V by 0 bases and J by 11 bases, and 17 bases separated the two germline ends. CDR1 is SGHRS, CDR2 YFSETQ, per germline. CDR3 length equals 14 residues. The data originate from a study of technical replicates of blood from a few donors. Libraries were prepared by immunoSEQ multiplex PCR; TCRdb keeps only in-frame clonotypes and omits some of them. The sample records some 80,000 clones, around 96% being singletons. The material sequenced was T cells isolated from PBMCs. The chain employs TRBV5-1 and TRBJ1-1; D call uncertain. The sequence derives from a human donor in good health. The CDR3 coding sequence is TGCGCCAGCAGCTTGGGGCGCCCCGGAAGCGAGGCTTTCTTT. This translates into CASSLGRPGSEAFF. Using reference TRBV5-1 and TRBJ1-1 for the parts outside the CDR3, the full variable domain is KAGVTQTPRYLIKTRGQQVTLSCSPISGHRSVSWYQQTPGQGLQFLFEYFSETQRNKGNFPGRFSGRQFSNSRSEMNVSTLELGDSALYLCASSLGRPGSEAFFGQGTRLTVV.